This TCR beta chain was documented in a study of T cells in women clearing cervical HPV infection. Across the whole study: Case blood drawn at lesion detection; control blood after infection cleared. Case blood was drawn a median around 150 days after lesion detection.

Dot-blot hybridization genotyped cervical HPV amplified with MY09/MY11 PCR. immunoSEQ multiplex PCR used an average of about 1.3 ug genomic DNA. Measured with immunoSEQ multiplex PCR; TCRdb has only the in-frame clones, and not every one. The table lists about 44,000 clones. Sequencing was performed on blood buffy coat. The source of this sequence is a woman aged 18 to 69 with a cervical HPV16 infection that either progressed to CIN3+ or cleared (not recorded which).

The CDR3 sequence: CASSYETGYNEQFF. Partial CDR3 DNA: TGTGCCAGCAGCTACGAGACAGGGTACAATGAG. The chain couples TRBV7-2 to TRBJ2-1; 7 bases align to TRBD1. The CDR3 end lies 3 residues beyond the end of the read and is filled in from the germline J gene. The CDR3 runs to 14 residues. After removal of 4 bases from V and 4 bases from J, the junction contained 4 bases not matched to a gene. Germline values: CDR1 SGHTA, CDR2 FQGNSA.